Sequencing of this TCR beta chain was carried out in a study of cytomegalovirus exposure and HLA in healthy donors. The study, taken as a whole, reports: As a later analysis showed, a missense DCLRE1C variant was linked to trimming of TCR beta V- and J-genes.

PCR involved 60 Vbeta and 13 Jbeta primers. Clones were sequenced by immunoSEQ multiplex PCR, and TCRdb holds only the in-frame ones, with some missing. In the table there are around 110,000 clones, 70% to 75% of which are singletons. This clone was recorded only once. Its antigen is not identified. This CDR3 comprises 15 residues. J was trimmed by 11 bases and V by 2 bases; bases with no gene match: 8. CDR1 MNHNY and CDR2 SVGAGI come from the germline V gene (reference sequence). The TCR originated in a woman aged 18-30 years in good health and CMV-seronegative. The chain is built from TRBV6-6 and TRBJ1-4, with 10 bases lining up with TRBD1. The source material was PBMCs. CDR3 DNA sequence: TGTGCCAGCAGTTACCAGGACAGGGGGAGGAGCAAACTGTTTTTT. Protein: CASSYQDRGRSKLFF.